The 6 T cell receptor beta chains listed next were all sequenced from one sample in a study of blood T cell repertoires in COVID-19. The repertoire was sequenced with immunoSEQ multiplex PCR; TCRdb's copy has only in-frame clones and lacks some. This sample has roughly 200,000 clones, with 75% to 90% found just once. The specimen was PBMCs or T cells enriched from blood (not recorded which). The origin of the receptors is a woman in her forties with acute COVID-19.

The CDR3 DNA reads TGTGCCAGCAGCCCTGGACAGGGGTACTACGAGCAGTACTTC. Translated: CASSPGQGYYEQYF. The chain links TRBV9 to TRBJ2-7, with TRBD1 identical over 9 bases. The CDR3 has 14 residues. Germline CDR1 SGDLS, CDR2 YYNGEE. The ends lost 4 bases at V and 3 bases at J; junction bases unmatched: 5.

The sample holds a few counts of this clone. The gene calls are TRBV19 and TRBJ2-1; TRBD1 is a possible D gene (5 bases). V shed 3 bases and J shed 7 bases, with 13 bases lying between them. Looked up from germline, CDR1 is LNHDA and CDR2 is SQIVND (reference sequence). The CDR3 is 14 residues long. The CDR3 sequence is CASSMSTGHNEQFF. CDR3 nucleotides: TGTGCCAGTAGTATGTCAACAGGCCATAATGAGCAGTTCTTC.

V is TRBV5-1 and J is TRBJ2-7, with D possibly matching TRBD1 (5 bases). Germline V lookup: CDR1 SGHRS, CDR2 YFSETQ. Trimming cost V 4 bases and J 1 base, with 18 bases left between them. CDR3 size: 16 residues. CDR3 residues: CASSLGPYRFSYEQYF. In DNA, the CDR3 is TGCGCCAGCAGCCTAGGGCCTTACAGGTTTTCCTACGAGCAGTACTTC.

The gene calls are TRBV28 and TRBJ2-5, with D uncertain. The V end was cut by 5 bases, the J end by 4 bases, with 14 bases between. The V gene's germline CDR1 is MDHEN and CDR2 SYDVKM. The CDR3 length is 14 residues. Here the CDR3 DNA reads TGTGCCAGCAGTATCTCCTCCCGCGGAGAGACCCAGTACTTC. Protein sequence: CASSISSRGETQYF.

V gene TRBV2 combines with J gene TRBJ2-2; 11 bases are shared with TRBD1. V lost 6 bases to trimming and J lost 3 bases; unmatched junction nucleotides: 3. CDR3 length equals 15 residues. Germline V gene lookup returns CDR1 SNHLY and CDR2 FYNNEI. CDR3 in amino acids: CASRGQGADTGELFF. The CDR3 coding sequence is TGTGCCAGCAGAGGACAGGGGGCGGACACCGGGGAGCTGTTTTTT.

The chain employs TRBV5-4 and TRBJ2-3, with a tentative D call TRBD1 (6 bases). Germline values: CDR1 SGHNT, CDR2 YYREEE (reference sequence). The V gene lost 5 bases and the J gene lost 0 bases, with 13 bases spanning the gap. The CDR3 runs to 15 residues. This chain's CDR3 is CASRPGHSSTDTQYF. CDR3 in DNA: TGTGCCAGCAGACCGGGACACAGTAGCACAGATACGCAGTATTTT.